This TCR beta chain was captured in a study of CD8 T cells in ankylosing spondylitis. Notes on the study in general: Previous work reported some of these motif variants in the synovial fluid and blood of reactive arthritis. There was reportedly significant enrichment of clones that were disease-linked in matched ankylosing spondylitis synovial fluid. A TCR beta motif of fewer than ten highly homologous variants seemed to mark ankylosing spondylitis blood.

Points on this clonotype: Its target is not known.

TCRdb reprocessed the 5' RACE reads with MiXCR, giving one entry per CDR3 protein. Here the sample spans 650,000 to 800,000 distinct CDR3 sequences, under 20% being singletons. CDR1 is DFQATT and CDR2 is SNEGSKA in the germline V gene (reference sequence). Trimming removed 1 base from V and 2 bases from J; junction bases left unmatched: 4. This CDR3 comprises 15 residues. The V call is TRBV20-1, the J call TRBJ2-1; 8 positions match TRBD1. The TCR originated in a male donor with ankylosing spondylitis. The specimen was blood, either unsorted or a sorted T cell fraction (not recorded which). CDR3 sequence: CSARARDRPYNEQFF. The CDR3 region has the DNA TGCAGTGCTAGAGCTAGGGACAGGCCCTACAATGAGCAGTTCTTC.